Below, 15 T cell receptor beta chains from the same sample are listed, as sequenced in a study of blood T cell repertoires in COVID-19. Sequencing used immunoSEQ multiplex PCR; TCRdb keeps in-frame clones, though not all of them. The sample lists fewer than 300,000 clones; approximately 90% were seen once. Material for sequencing was peripheral blood. The receptors come from a young woman with COVID-19, enrolled during active disease.

The gene calls are TRBV2 and TRBJ2-7, with a weak D call TRBD1 (6 bases). The CDR3 totals 13 residues. Trimming left V 4 bases short and J 2 bases short, with 9 bases between. Germline lookup yields CDR1 SNHLY and CDR2 FYNNEI. The CDR3 reads CASSGQEAYEQYF. CDR3 nucleotide sequence: TGTGCCAGCAGTGGACAGGAGGCCTACGAGCAGTACTTC.

The rearrangement joins TRBV7-2 to TRBJ1-3; D remains ambiguous. The germline V and J ends were trimmed by 7 bases and 0 bases, with 13 bases remaining between them. The CDR3 covers 15 residues. Germline values: CDR1 SGHTA, CDR2 FQGNSA. CDR3 sequence: CASIAGVISGNTIYF. For the CDR3, the DNA is TGTGCCAGCATCGCCGGGGTTATCTCTGGAAACACCATATATTTT.

The CDR3 protein is CASSATPTSGHQFF. The CDR3 DNA is TGTGCCAGCAGCGCCACCCCCACTAGCGGGCACCAGTTCTTC. This chain joins TRBV7-9 and TRBJ2-1, with 9 bases matching TRBD2. This CDR3 is built from 14 residues. Trimming at V came to 5 bases and at J to 13 bases, leaving 12 bases not matched to a gene. CDR1 is SEHNR, CDR2 FQNEAQ, per germline (reference sequence). Full variable domain (remainder filled in from reference TRBV7-9 and TRBJ2-1): DTGVSQNPRHKITKRGQNVTFRCDPISEHNRLYWYRQTLGQGPEFLTYFQNEAQLEKSRLLSDRFSAERPKGSFSTLEIQRTEQGDSAMYLCASSATPTSGHQFFGPGTRLTVL.

The gene calls are TRBV2 and TRBJ2-7; 7 nucleotides agree with TRBD1. The trim removed 6 bases at V and 3 bases at J, leaving 8 bases unmatched. CDR3 length: 14 amino acids. The germline V gene encodes CDR1 SNHLY and CDR2 FYNNEI. The CDR3 loop reads CASRKPGQSYEQYF. In DNA form, the CDR3 reads TGTGCCAGCAGGAAACCGGGACAGAGCTACGAGCAGTACTTC.

V is TRBV4-1 and J is TRBJ1-1; 8 nucleotides match TRBD1. This CDR3 is built from 17 residues. Germline V gene sequence: CDR1 MGHRA, CDR2 YSYEKL. The V gene end was trimmed by 0 bases and the J gene end by 11 bases; junction bases not matched to a gene: 17. The DNA for the CDR3 is TGCGCCAGCAGCCAAGAGGGAGGGATCCTCCAGGGGGCGAAGGCTTTCTTT. This translates into CASSQEGGILQGAKAFF.

The chain is built from TRBV28 and TRBJ1-2, with 9 bases identical to TRBD1. V lost 5 bases to trimming and J lost 0 bases; unmatched junction nucleotides: 4. The CDR3 is 15 residues long. Per the germline V gene, CDR1 is MDHEN and CDR2 is SYDVKM. CDR3 in DNA: TGTGCCAGCAGTGACAGGGGGAGGGCTAACTATGGCTACACCTTC. This translates into CASSDRGRANYGYTF.

The chain carries TRBV4-2 and TRBJ2-7; weak D call: TRBD2 (6 bases). Germline loops: CDR1 LGHNA, CDR2 YNFKEQ. The CDR3 length is 13 residues. V lost 1 base, J lost 7 bases, and 11 bases lay in between. CDR3 in DNA: TGTGCCAGCAGCCAAGGGGCTCGGGAGGAGCAGTACTTC. Amino acids: CASSQGAREEQYF.

The chain combines TRBV4-1 with TRBJ1-3; 7 nucleotides align to TRBD1. The V segment lost 0 bases and the J segment 3 bases; nucleotides outside the gene matches: 8. Germline V lookup: CDR1 MGHRA, CDR2 YSYEKL. CDR3 length equals 17 residues. CDR3 sequence (DNA): TGCGCCAGCAGCCAAGAAGGGACGACAGGGAGTGGAAACACCATATATTTT. Translation gives CASSQEGTTGSGNTIYF.

The V and J genes are TRBV5-6 and TRBJ1-5; 8 bases agree with TRBD1. After removal of 1 base from V and 2 bases from J, the junction contained 8 bases not matched to a gene. The CDR3 contains 17 residues. CDR1 and CDR2 (germline): SGHDT, YYEEEE. The chain's CDR3 is CASSLPTGDEGNQPQHF. CDR3 in DNA: TGTGCCAGCAGCTTGCCGACAGGGGATGAAGGCAATCAGCCCCAGCATTTT.

The chain couples TRBV6-2 or TRBV6-3 to TRBJ2-1, with 12 bases identical to TRBD2. Germline V CDR1 and CDR2: MNHEY, SVGEGT. This CDR3 comprises 13 residues. The V segment lost 6 bases and the J segment 9 bases; nucleotides outside the gene matches: 3. This CDR3 is CASSGLAGSEQFF. The CDR3 region has the DNA TGTGCCAGCAGCGGACTAGCGGGAAGTGAGCAGTTCTTC.

The CDR3 reads CAISESISRNEQFF. CDR3 nucleotides: TGTGCCATCAGTGAGTCGATTTCCCGGAATGAGCAGTTCTTC. The chain combines TRBV10-3 with TRBJ2-1; D call uncertain. Germline CDR1 ENHRY, CDR2 SYGVKD. Trimming left V 0 bases short and J 7 bases short, with 10 bases between. The CDR3 is 14 amino acids.

The rearrangement uses TRBV6-2 or TRBV6-3 and TRBJ2-5; 11 nucleotides align to TRBD2. V lost 5 bases, J lost 1 base, and 12 bases stayed unmatched. Germline lookup yields CDR1 MNHEY and CDR2 SVGEGT. This CDR3 comprises 18 residues. The CDR3 DNA reads TGTGCCAGCAGTCGCGCAATACCGGGACTAGCGGCCCAAGAGACCCAGTACTTC. Protein: CASSRAIPGLAAQETQYF.

This chain connects TRBV6-5 to TRBJ2-5, with TRBD1 matching 7 bases. CDR3 size: 13 residues. Germline V CDR1 and CDR2: MNHEY, SVGAGI. The V segment lost 4 bases and the J segment 2 bases; nucleotides outside the gene matches: 1. CDR3 residues: CASSSGQQETQYF. The CDR3 nucleotides read TGTGCCAGCAGTTCGGGACAGCAAGAGACCCAGTACTTC.

This CDR3 reads CASSLIAGGENNEQFF. The CDR3, as DNA: TGTGCCAGCAGCTTAATAGCGGGAGGGGAGAACAATGAGCAGTTCTTC. V usage is TRBV7-3 and J usage is TRBJ2-1, with TRBD2 matching 11 bases. CDR1 and CDR2 from the germline V gene are SGHTA and FQGTGA. The ends lost 1 base at V and 5 bases at J; junction bases unmatched: 4. This CDR3 has 16 amino acids.

The V call is TRBV7-9, the J call TRBJ1-1, with 9 nucleotides matching TRBD1. Germline loops: CDR1 SEHNR, CDR2 FQNEAQ (reference sequence). The V gene end was trimmed by 3 bases and the J gene end by 8 bases; junction bases not matched to a gene: 4. The CDR3 runs 13 residues. The CDR3 DNA is TGTGCCAGCAGCTTTGGGGGGACAGGGGAAGCTTTCTTT. Its translation: CASSFGGTGEAFF. The entire variable domain, with the rest obtained from reference TRBV7-9 and TRBJ1-1, is as follows: DTGVSQNPRHKITKRGQNVTFRCDPISEHNRLYWYRQTLGQGPEFLTYFQNEAQLEKSRLLSDRFSAERPKGSFSTLEIQRTEQGDSAMYLCASSFGGTGEAFFGQGTRLTVV.